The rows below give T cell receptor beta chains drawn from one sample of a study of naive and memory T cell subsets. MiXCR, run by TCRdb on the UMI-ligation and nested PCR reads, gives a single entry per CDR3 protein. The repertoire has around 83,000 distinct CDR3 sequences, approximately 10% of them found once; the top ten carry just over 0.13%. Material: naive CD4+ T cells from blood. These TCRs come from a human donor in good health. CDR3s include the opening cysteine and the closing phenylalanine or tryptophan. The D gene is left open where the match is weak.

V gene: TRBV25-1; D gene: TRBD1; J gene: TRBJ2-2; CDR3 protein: CASSPTGGFEELFF
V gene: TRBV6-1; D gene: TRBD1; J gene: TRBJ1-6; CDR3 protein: CASNRQGANNSPLHF
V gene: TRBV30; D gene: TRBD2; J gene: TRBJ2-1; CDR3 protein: CAWVGASGGHEQFF
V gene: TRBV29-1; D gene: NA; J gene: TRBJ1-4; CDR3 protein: CSVEGPQGNEKLFF
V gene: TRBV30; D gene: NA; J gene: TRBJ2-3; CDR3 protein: CAWKPDRIGTDTQYF
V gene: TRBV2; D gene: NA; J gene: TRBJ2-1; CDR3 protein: CASSTNLRLNEQFF
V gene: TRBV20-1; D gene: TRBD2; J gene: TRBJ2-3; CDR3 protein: CSASSVTSGSPDTQYF
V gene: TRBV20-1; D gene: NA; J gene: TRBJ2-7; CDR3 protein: CSASGRTSTYEQYF
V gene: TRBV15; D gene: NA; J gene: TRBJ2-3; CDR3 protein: CATSGGTDTQYF
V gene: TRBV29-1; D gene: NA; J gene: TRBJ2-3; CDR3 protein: CSVEVAPKRATDTQYF
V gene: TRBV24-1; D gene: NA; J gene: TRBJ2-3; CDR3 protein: CATSGVGEGDTQYF
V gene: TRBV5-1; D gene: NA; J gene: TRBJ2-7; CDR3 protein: CASSLTRGLMSALHEQYF
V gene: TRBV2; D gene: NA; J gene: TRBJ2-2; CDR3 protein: CASSSPRPNTGELFF
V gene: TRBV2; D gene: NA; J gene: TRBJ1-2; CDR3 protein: CASISRTLNYGYTF
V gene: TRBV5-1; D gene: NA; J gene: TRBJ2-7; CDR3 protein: CASSHGTSLPTYEQYF
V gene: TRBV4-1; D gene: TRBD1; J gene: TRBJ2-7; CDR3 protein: CASSHRVGQGPYEQYF
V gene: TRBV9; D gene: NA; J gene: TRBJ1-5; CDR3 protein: CASSLGGNNQPQHF
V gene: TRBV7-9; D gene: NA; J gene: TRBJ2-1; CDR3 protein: CASSFKISYNEQFF
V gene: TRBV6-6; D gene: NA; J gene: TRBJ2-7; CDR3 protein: CASSSCSGCEQYF
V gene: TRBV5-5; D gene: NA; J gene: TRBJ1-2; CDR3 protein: CASSFPDTGYGYTF
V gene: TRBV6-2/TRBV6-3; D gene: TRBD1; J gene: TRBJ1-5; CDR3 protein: CASSYPGQGAPGPQHF
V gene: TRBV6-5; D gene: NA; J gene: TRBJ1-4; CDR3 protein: CASSRTRSDREKLFF
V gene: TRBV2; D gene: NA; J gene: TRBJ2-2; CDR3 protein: CASKPGATNTGELFF
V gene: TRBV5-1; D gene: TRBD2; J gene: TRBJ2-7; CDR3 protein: CASSPTSGSYEQYF
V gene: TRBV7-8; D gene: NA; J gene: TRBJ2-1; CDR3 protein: CASSWGGFGQFF
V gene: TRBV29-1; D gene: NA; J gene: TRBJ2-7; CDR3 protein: CSVEIGADAYEQYF
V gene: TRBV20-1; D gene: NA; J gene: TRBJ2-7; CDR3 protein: CSASLIVSQDYEQYF
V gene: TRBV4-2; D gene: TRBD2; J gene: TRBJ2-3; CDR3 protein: CASSQELADRDTQYF
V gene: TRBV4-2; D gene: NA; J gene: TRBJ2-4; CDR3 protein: CASTPAGAKNIQYF
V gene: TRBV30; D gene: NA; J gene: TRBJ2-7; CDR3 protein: CAWSLGALEQYF
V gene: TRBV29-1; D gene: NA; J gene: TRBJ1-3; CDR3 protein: CSVIHTGNTIYF
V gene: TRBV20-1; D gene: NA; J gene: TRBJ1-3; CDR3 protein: CSAPPQGKNTIYF
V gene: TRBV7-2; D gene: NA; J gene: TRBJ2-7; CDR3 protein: CASSPRRKIAMTVNYEQYF
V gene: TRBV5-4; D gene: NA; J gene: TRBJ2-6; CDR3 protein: CASSLTVTSGANVLTF
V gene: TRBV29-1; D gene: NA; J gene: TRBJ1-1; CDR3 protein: CSVGTGTEAFF
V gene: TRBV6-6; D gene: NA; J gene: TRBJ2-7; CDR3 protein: CASSYSGEAYEQYF
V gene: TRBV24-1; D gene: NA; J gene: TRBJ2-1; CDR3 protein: CATSVGSNEQFF
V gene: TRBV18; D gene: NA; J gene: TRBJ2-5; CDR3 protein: CASSPPTSLETQYF
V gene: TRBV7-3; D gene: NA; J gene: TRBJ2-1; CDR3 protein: CASSFSGANNEQFF
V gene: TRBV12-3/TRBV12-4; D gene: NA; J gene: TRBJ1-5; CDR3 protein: CASSLTRGNQPQHF
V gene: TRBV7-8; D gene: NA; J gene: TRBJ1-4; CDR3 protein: CASSLQGFNEKLFF